The clone carrying this T cell receptor beta chain showed up just once. TCR beta from blood CD8+ and CD4+ T cells was sequenced. Controls matched for sex and age were healthy donors. Purification of the CD8+ and CD4+ T cells relied on negative isolation, and TEMRA cells underwent FACS enrichment. The data are from a study of CD8 T cells in Susac syndrome. When the RNA was reverse transcribed, random hexamers were used with an input of roughly 0.45 to 1 ug. Amplification of TCR beta CDR3 by immunoSEQ multiplex PCR spanned 54 Vbeta and 13 Jbeta. TCRdb re-called the immunoSEQ multiplex PCR reads with MiXCR, one entry per CDR3 protein. In the table there are 150,000 to 200,000 distinct CDR3 sequences, about 94% of which are singletons. The V gene's germline CDR1 is GTSNPN and CDR2 SVGIG (reference sequence). V gave up 2 bases and J gave up 5 bases, with 12 bases separating them. The CDR3 extends over 13 amino acids.

The V gene is TRBV30, the J gene TRBJ2-5, with D perhaps TRBD2 (5 bases). Sequenced input: CD4+ T cells from PBMCs. The sequence derives from a human donor in good health. The CDR3: CAWSNHGGETQYF. The CDR3 region has the DNA TGTGCCTGGAGTAATCATGGCGGGGAGACCCAGTACTTC.